Below, 15 T cell receptor beta chains from the same sample are listed, as sequenced in a study of shared clonotypes between healthy human individuals (dated by TCRdb to about 2020). Library construction relied on the immunoSEQ multiplex PCR assay. In TCRdb, the immuneACCESS table is reduced to in-frame sequences with V and J assigned. These tables do not hold every clone; where another copy was compared, an unresolved V gene accounts for under half, and the others remain unexplained. In all, the sample holds approximately 2.5 million clones, and roughly 93% of those were seen once. 0.36% of the sample is taken by the ten largest. Sequencing input: naive CD4+ T cells from PBMCs. The sample's cell subset or site, from its label and the paper: CD45RA+ positively selected. All receptors come from a man aged 18 to 35 in good health. Some clones in this sample may be carry-over from other donors' samples.

The chain joins TRBV7-3 to TRBJ1-5, with 7 bases matching TRBD1. Germline V gives CDR1 SGHTA, CDR2 FQGTGA. V trimming: 0 bases; J trimming: 0 bases; junction bases outside the gene matches: 5. The CDR3 is 17 amino acids. CDR3 bases: TGTGCCAGCAGCTTAACGTGGCAGGGGGATAGCAATCAGCCCCAGCATTTT. Amino acid sequence: CASSLTWQGDSNQPQHF. The whole variable domain, remainder taken from reference TRBV7-3 and TRBJ1-5, is GAGVSQTPSNKVTEKGKYVELRCDPISGHTALYWYRQSLGQGPEFLIYFQGTGAADDSGLPNDRFFAVRPEGSVSTLKIQRTERGDSAVYLCASSLTWQGDSNQPQHFGDGTRLSIL.

In regard to this clone: The sample has other DNA sequences that encode this CDR3 too. The V gene is TRBV5-1, the J gene TRBJ1-1, with 11 bases identical to TRBD1. V was clipped by 4 bases and J by 4 bases; unmatched bases: 6. The germline gives CDR1 SGHRS, CDR2 YFSETQ. The CDR3 covers 15 residues. CDR3 sequence: CASSLTGTGGTEAFF. The CDR3 DNA follows: TGCGCCAGCAGCCTGACCGGGACAGGGGGCACTGAAGCTTTCTTT.

CDR3 nucleotides: TGTGCCAGCAGCTCCCCCACAGGCGGGGGGCGCGCTGGCTACACCTTC. It yields the protein CASSSPTGGGRAGYTF. The chain links TRBV28 to TRBJ1-2, with D tentatively TRBD1 (6 bases). This CDR3 contains 16 residues. Germline assignment: CDR1 MDHEN and CDR2 SYDVKM. Trimming removed 6 bases from V and 7 bases from J, with 24 bases in between.

V gene TRBV6-5 combines with J gene TRBJ2-1; possible D gene TRBD1, 6 bases. The germline V and J ends were trimmed by 8 bases and 8 bases, with 16 bases remaining between them. The CDR3 sequence is 13 residues long. Germline V gives CDR1 MNHEY, CDR2 SVGAGI. Here the CDR3 DNA reads TGTGCCAGCGGGGGCCAGGAAGGCCATGAGCAGTTCTTC. It is translated as CASGGQEGHEQFF.

Regarding this clone: Other nucleotide sequences in the sample specify the same CDR3. V gene TRBV28 combines with J gene TRBJ2-3, with no clear D. Germline CDR1 and CDR2: MDHEN and SYDVKM. This CDR3 is 12 amino acids long. Deletions cut 1 base from V and 4 bases from J, with 3 bases between. The CDR3: CASSLYPDTQYF. In nucleotides, the CDR3 is TGTGCCAGCAGTTTATATCCAGATACGCAGTATTTT.

The rearrangement links TRBV11-3 to TRBJ2-3, with D possibly TRBD2 on 6 matching bases. This CDR3 spans 12 amino acids. Germline V gene data show CDR1 as SGHNT and CDR2 as YENEEA. V was clipped by 5 bases and J by 6 bases, with 9 bases between them. The CDR3 region has the DNA TGTGCCAGCAGCCCGGGGGATGATACGCAGTATTTT. Residues: CASSPGDDTQYF.

The V gene is TRBV28, the J gene TRBJ1-1; D is unresolved. In germline, CDR1 is MDHEN, CDR2 SYDVKM. The CDR3 runs 14 residues. V was cut by 2 bases and J by 4 bases, with 11 bases left in between. This chain's CDR3 is CASSLHGLGTEAFF. CDR3 nucleotide sequence: TGTGCCAGCAGTTTACATGGGCTGGGCACTGAAGCTTTCTTT. The full variable domain, with the rest looked up from reference TRBV28 and TRBJ1-1, is DVKVTQSSRYLVKRTGEKVFLECVQDMDHENMFWYRQDPGLGLRLIYFSYDVKMKEKGDIPEGYSVSREKKERFSLILESASTNQTSMYLCASSLHGLGTEAFFGQGTRLTVV.

V gene TRBV28 combines with J gene TRBJ2-3, with 7 bases matching TRBD2. The V and J ends lost 11 bases and 8 bases, in that order; junction bases with no gene match: 7. Germline assignment: CDR1 MDHEN and CDR2 SYDVKM. CDR3 size: 11 residues. The CDR3 nucleotides are TGTGCCGGCGCGGGGGAGGGTACGCAGTATTTT. Encoded protein: CAGAGEGTQYF.

The chain combines TRBV29-1 with TRBJ2-4, with D possibly matching TRBD1 (6 bases). The CDR3 has 14 amino acids. V was trimmed by 4 bases and J by 0 bases, leaving 10 bases between them. From germline, CDR1 is SQVTM and CDR2 ANQGSEA. CDR3 nucleotides: TGCAGCGTTGCAGGGGTTCTAGCCAAAAACATTCAGTACTTC. The encoded protein is CSVAGVLAKNIQYF.

The CDR3 protein is CASSEGGGRWGQYF. The CDR3 DNA sequence: TGTGCCAGCAGTGAAGGGGGGGGCCGCTGGGGCCAGTACTTC. V usage is TRBV2 and J usage is TRBJ2-5; weak D call: TRBD2 (7 bases). Trimming took off 1 base at V and 10 bases at J, with 16 bases between the two ends. This CDR3 contains 14 residues. Germline-derived CDR1 and CDR2 are SNHLY and FYNNEI. The entire variable domain, with the rest obtained from reference TRBV2 and TRBJ2-5, is as follows: EPEVTQTPSHQVTQMGQEVILRCVPISNHLYFYWYRQILGQKVEFLVSFYNNEISEKSEIFDDQFSVERPDGSNFTLKIRSTKLEDSAMYFCASSEGGGRWGQYFGPGTRLLVL.

This clone appeared a single time. J is TRBJ2-2 and V is TRBV4-1, with D possibly called TRBD1 or TRBD2 (5 bases each). Per germline, CDR1 MGHRA and CDR2 YSYEKL. This CDR3 is built from 16 residues. V lost 1 base and J 5 bases, leaving 14 bases between the germline ends. Here the CDR3 DNA reads TGCGCCAGCAGCCAAGGCCCCCGAGGGGTGACCGGGGAGCTGTTTTTT. Translating gives CASSQGPRGVTGELFF.

The rearrangement joins TRBV4-2 to TRBJ1-1; 9 nucleotides match TRBD1. Germline V gives CDR1 LGHNA, CDR2 YNFKEQ. The CDR3 covers 18 residues. The ends lost 0 bases at V and 5 bases at J; junction bases unmatched: 13. Written as DNA, the CDR3 is TGTGCCAGCAGCCAAGATCGGGGACAGGGCGTAGGGGTGACTGAAGCTTTCTTT. Protein sequence: CASSQDRGQGVGVTEAFF.

The V and J genes are TRBV30 and TRBJ2-2; D unresolved. Deletions cut 2 bases from V and 0 bases from J, with 7 bases between. This CDR3 is built from 14 residues. Germline values: CDR1 GTSNPN, CDR2 SVGIG (reference sequence). The CDR3 nucleotides read TGTGCCTGGAGTTACAATACGAACACCGGGGAGCTGTTTTTT. Translated: CAWSYNTNTGELFF.

The rearrangement joins TRBV28 to TRBJ2-7; TRBD2 aligns across 13 bases. J lost 7 bases, V lost 6 bases, and 9 bases had no gene match. CDR3 length: 15 amino acids. The germline V gene has CDR1 MDHEN and CDR2 SYDVKM. CDR3: CASSPRTSGSDEQYF. The CDR3 nucleotides are TGTGCCAGCAGCCCCCGGACTAGCGGGAGCGATGAGCAGTACTTC. The full variable domain, rest sourced from reference TRBV28 and TRBJ2-7, is DVKVTQSSRYLVKRTGEKVFLECVQDMDHENMFWYRQDPGLGLRLIYFSYDVKMKEKGDIPEGYSVSREKKERFSLILESASTNQTSMYLCASSPRTSGSDEQYFGPGTRLTVT.

The chain joins TRBV18 to TRBJ2-6; possible D gene TRBD1, 5 bases. This CDR3 is built from 19 residues. Looked up from germline, CDR1 is KGHSH and CDR2 is LQKENI. Between the trimmed V and J ends, which lost 1 base and 4 bases, there was a span of 20 bases. The CDR3 DNA is TGTGCCAGCTCACCACGAATCAGTGTTCCAGGGTCAGGGGCCAACGTCCTGACTTTC. Amino acid sequence: CASSPRISVPGSGANVLTF. Based on the CDR3 plus reference TRBV18 and TRBJ2-6, the full variable domain is NAGVMQNPRHLVRRRGQEARLRCSPMKGHSHVYWYRQLPEEGLKFMVYLQKENIIDESGMPKERFSAEFPKEGPSILRIQQVVRGDSAAYFCASSPRISVPGSGANVLTFGAGSRLTVL.